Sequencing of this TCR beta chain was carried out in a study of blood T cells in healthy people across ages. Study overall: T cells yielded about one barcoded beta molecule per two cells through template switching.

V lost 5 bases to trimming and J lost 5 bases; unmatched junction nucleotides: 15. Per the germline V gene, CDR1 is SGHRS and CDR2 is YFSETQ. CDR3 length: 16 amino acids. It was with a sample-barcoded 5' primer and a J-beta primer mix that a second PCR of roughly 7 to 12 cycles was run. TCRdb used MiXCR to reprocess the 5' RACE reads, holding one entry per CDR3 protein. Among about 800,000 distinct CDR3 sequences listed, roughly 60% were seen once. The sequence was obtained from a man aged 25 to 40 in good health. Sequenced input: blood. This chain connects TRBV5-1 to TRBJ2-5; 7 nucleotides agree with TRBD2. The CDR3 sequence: CASSPWSRLAGETQYF. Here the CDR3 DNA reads TGCGCCAGCAGTCCTTGGAGCAGACTAGCTGGGGAGACCCAGTACTTC.